Listed below are T cell receptor beta chains from one sample, sequenced in a study of cytomegalovirus exposure and HLA in healthy donors. Profiled with immunoSEQ multiplex PCR; TCRdb holds only in-frame clones, not every one. The sample contains roughly 150,000 clones, about 85% of which appear only once. The sequenced sample was PBMCs. These receptors were taken from a boy between 2 and 15 years old in good health and CMV-seronegative. Both conserved end residues are part of each CDR3. Fields, in order: D gene, V gene, clone size, J gene, CDR3 DNA, CDR3 protein. A D gene is named only where the DNA matches it firmly. Where a row states a size, it is once, few, many or the class of an expanded clone; other rows omit it.

d_gene: TRBD1
v_gene: TRBV5-1
abundance: -
j_gene: TRBJ1-3
CDR3nt: TGCGCCAGCAGCCCTCTACAGGGGGCTCTATTAGGAAACACCATATATTTT
CDR3aa: CASSPLQGALLGNTIYF

d_gene: -
v_gene: TRBV30
abundance: -
j_gene: TRBJ1-1
CDR3nt: TGTGCCTGGATTAAGGAGCCACCTACTACTATGAACACTGAAGCTTTCTTT
CDR3aa: CAWIKEPPTTMNTEAFF

d_gene: TRBD1
v_gene: TRBV5-1
abundance: -
j_gene: TRBJ1-4
CDR3nt: TGCGCCAGCAGCTTACACGGGACAGGGAGTGAAAAACTGTTTTTT
CDR3aa: CASSLHGTGSEKLFF

d_gene: -
v_gene: TRBV6-6
abundance: -
j_gene: TRBJ2-2
CDR3nt: TGTGCCAGCAGAGCGGGCCCCGGGGAGCTGTTTTTT
CDR3aa: CASRAGPGELFF

d_gene: TRBD2
v_gene: TRBV28
abundance: -
j_gene: TRBJ2-7
CDR3nt: TGTGCCAGCAGATCAGGGACTAGCGGAACCTACGAGCAGTACTTC
CDR3aa: CASRSGTSGTYEQYF

d_gene: -
v_gene: TRBV7-9
abundance: -
j_gene: TRBJ1-3
CDR3nt: TGTGCCAGCAGCCCCTCCTCTGGAAACACCATATATTTT
CDR3aa: CASSPSSGNTIYF

d_gene: -
v_gene: TRBV28
abundance: -
j_gene: TRBJ1-1
CDR3nt: TGTGCCAGCAGTTTATATTTCGGGGCTGAAGCTTTCTTT
CDR3aa: CASSLYFGAEAFF

d_gene: -
v_gene: TRBV28
abundance: -
j_gene: TRBJ1-2
CDR3nt: TGTGCCAGCAGTTGGGCTCCTCAGGGGTATAATGGCTACACCTTC
CDR3aa: CASSWAPQGYNGYTF

d_gene: -
v_gene: TRBV5-1
abundance: -
j_gene: TRBJ2-5
CDR3nt: TGCGCCAGCAGCACCAGGGGTTTTGAAGAGACCCAGTACTTC
CDR3aa: CASSTRGFEETQYF

d_gene: -
v_gene: TRBV25-1
abundance: -
j_gene: TRBJ2-1
CDR3nt: TGTGCCAGCAGTGACGCGGGGTGGCAGTTCTTC
CDR3aa: CASSDAGWQFF

d_gene: -
v_gene: TRBV11-2
abundance: once
j_gene: TRBJ2-7
CDR3nt: TGTGCCAGCAGCCATACAGACTACGAGCAGTACTTC
CDR3aa: CASSHTDYEQYF

d_gene: -
v_gene: TRBV5-1
abundance: -
j_gene: TRBJ2-7
CDR3nt: TGCGCCAGCAGCATGGAGGGGGCCTACGAGCAGTACTTC
CDR3aa: CASSMEGAYEQYF

d_gene: TRBD2
v_gene: TRBV4-1
abundance: -
j_gene: TRBJ2-7
CDR3nt: TGCGCCAGCAGCCAAGAAGTCACTAGCGGGTCCTACGAGCAGTACTTC
CDR3aa: CASSQEVTSGSYEQYF

d_gene: -
v_gene: TRBV6-5
abundance: few
j_gene: TRBJ1-3
CDR3nt: TGTGCCAGCCAGGCCTCGCTCACTGGAAACACCATATATTTT
CDR3aa: CASQASLTGNTIYF

d_gene: TRBD2
v_gene: TRBV5-1
abundance: -
j_gene: TRBJ2-2
CDR3nt: TGCGCCAGCAGCTTGTCTGCTAGCGGGGGTTGGTTTAGCACCGGGGAGCTGTTTTTT
CDR3aa: CASSLSASGGWFSTGELFF

d_gene: -
v_gene: TRBV15
abundance: -
j_gene: TRBJ2-1
CDR3nt: TGTGCCACCAGCAGGGGGCGACGGAATGAGCAGTTCTTC
CDR3aa: CATSRGRRNEQFF

d_gene: TRBD1
v_gene: TRBV27
abundance: -
j_gene: TRBJ2-1
CDR3nt: TGTGCCAGCAGGGAGACAGGGGTTATAGATGAGCAGTTCTTC
CDR3aa: CASRETGVIDEQFF

d_gene: TRBD2
v_gene: TRBV9
abundance: -
j_gene: TRBJ2-7
CDR3nt: TGTGCCAGCAGCGTAGCGGCGGGAGGGGGCTACGAGCAGTACTTC
CDR3aa: CASSVAAGGGYEQYF

d_gene: -
v_gene: TRBV29-1
abundance: -
j_gene: TRBJ1-1
CDR3nt: TGCAGCGCGCACCGGGACAAAATGAACACTGAAGCTTTCTTT
CDR3aa: CSAHRDKMNTEAFF

d_gene: TRBD2
v_gene: TRBV5-5
abundance: -
j_gene: TRBJ2-1
CDR3nt: TGTGCCAGCAGCTTGCGACTAGCGGGGAGCAATGAGCAGTTCTTC
CDR3aa: CASSLRLAGSNEQFF

d_gene: -
v_gene: TRBV11-2
abundance: -
j_gene: TRBJ1-3
CDR3nt: TGTGCCAGCAGCTTGGCTTCTGGAAACACCATATATTTT
CDR3aa: CASSLASGNTIYF

d_gene: -
v_gene: TRBV6-1
abundance: -
j_gene: TRBJ2-5
CDR3nt: TGTGCCAGCGAGCCGGGGCGGGGAGAGACCCAGTACTTC
CDR3aa: CASEPGRGETQYF

d_gene: TRBD1
v_gene: TRBV28
abundance: once
j_gene: TRBJ1-4
CDR3nt: TGTGCCAGCAGTTTCCCTCGCTTCGACAGGGTTGGTAATGAAAAACTGTTTTTT
CDR3aa: CASSFPRFDRVGNEKLFF

d_gene: TRBD2
v_gene: TRBV7-9
abundance: -
j_gene: TRBJ2-5
CDR3nt: TGTGCCAGCAGCTTATCGGTCTCCGGGAGGGGCCAAGAGACCCAGTACTTC
CDR3aa: CASSLSVSGRGQETQYF

d_gene: -
v_gene: TRBV27
abundance: -
j_gene: TRBJ1-4
CDR3nt: TGTGCCAGCAGTACCCCTCGGAGGGACCCAAGCCGAAAACTGTTTTTT
CDR3aa: CASSTPRRDPSRKLFF

d_gene: TRBD1
v_gene: TRBV9
abundance: -
j_gene: TRBJ1-2
CDR3nt: TGTGCCAGCTCTCCGACAGGGGGACAGGAAGGCTACACCTTC
CDR3aa: CASSPTGGQEGYTF

d_gene: -
v_gene: TRBV27
abundance: -
j_gene: TRBJ2-7
CDR3nt: TGTGCCAGCAGTTTTGGGGGCCGCGAGCAGTACTTC
CDR3aa: CASSFGGREQYF

d_gene: TRBD1
v_gene: TRBV5-1
abundance: -
j_gene: TRBJ1-1
CDR3nt: TGCGCCAGCAGCAAGGACAGGGAGATCCCTGAAGCTTTCTTT
CDR3aa: CASSKDREIPEAFF

d_gene: -
v_gene: TRBV28
abundance: -
j_gene: TRBJ1-5
CDR3nt: TGTGCCAGCACCCCGAGGGTGAGTAGCAATCAGCCCCAGCATTTT
CDR3aa: CASTPRVSSNQPQHF

d_gene: TRBD1
v_gene: TRBV7-9
abundance: few
j_gene: TRBJ2-1
CDR3nt: TGTGCCAGCAGCTTTACGATAGGGACAGGGGGCTACAATGAGCAGTTCTTC
CDR3aa: CASSFTIGTGGYNEQFF

d_gene: -
v_gene: TRBV6-6
abundance: -
j_gene: TRBJ2-5
CDR3nt: TGTGCCAGCAGTTCAGGGCGGAGAGAGACCCAGTACTTC
CDR3aa: CASSSGRRETQYF

d_gene: TRBD2
v_gene: TRBV5-1
abundance: -
j_gene: TRBJ2-5
CDR3nt: TGCGCCAGCAGCTTGGGCGGGACTAGCGGGAGAGAGACCCAGTACTTC
CDR3aa: CASSLGGTSGRETQYF

d_gene: -
v_gene: TRBV2
abundance: -
j_gene: TRBJ1-2
CDR3nt: TGTGCCAGCACGGGGGGGCGGGGCTACACCTTC
CDR3aa: CASTGGRGYTF

d_gene: TRBD2
v_gene: TRBV7-3
abundance: once
j_gene: TRBJ2-7
CDR3nt: TGTGCCAGCAGCTTAGCTAGCGGGAACTACGAGCAGTACTTC
CDR3aa: CASSLASGNYEQYF

d_gene: -
v_gene: TRBV6-1
abundance: -
j_gene: TRBJ2-3
CDR3nt: TGTGCCAGCAGTGAAAGAACACCAGGGGATACGCAGTATTTT
CDR3aa: CASSERTPGDTQYF

d_gene: -
v_gene: TRBV4-1
abundance: -
j_gene: TRBJ1-5
CDR3nt: TGCGCCAGCAGCCAACCCGGTGGGCAGTTCAATCAGCCCCAGCATTTT
CDR3aa: CASSQPGGQFNQPQHF

d_gene: TRBD1
v_gene: TRBV10-3
abundance: -
j_gene: TRBJ2-7
CDR3nt: TGTGCCACTCCGACAGGGGAGAAGGTCTACGAGCAGTACTTC
CDR3aa: CATPTGEKVYEQYF

d_gene: TRBD1
v_gene: TRBV28
abundance: -
j_gene: TRBJ1-5
CDR3nt: TGTGCCAGCAGTTTTGAGGGGACAGGGTGGAATCAGCCCCAGCATTTT
CDR3aa: CASSFEGTGWNQPQHF

d_gene: TRBD1
v_gene: TRBV19
abundance: -
j_gene: TRBJ1-4
CDR3nt: TGTGCCAGTAGGACTAACCGACAGGGCGATAATGAAAAACTGTTTTTT
CDR3aa: CASRTNRQGDNEKLFF

d_gene: TRBD1
v_gene: TRBV27
abundance: -
j_gene: TRBJ1-1
CDR3nt: TGTGCCAGCAGTATCGACAGGGACACTGAAGCTTTCTTT
CDR3aa: CASSIDRDTEAFF

d_gene: TRBD2
v_gene: TRBV30
abundance: -
j_gene: TRBJ2-1
CDR3nt: TGTGCCTGGACTCCAGGGCGGGAGGTCTACAATGAGCAGTTCTTC
CDR3aa: CAWTPGREVYNEQFF

d_gene: TRBD2
v_gene: TRBV2
abundance: -
j_gene: TRBJ2-7
CDR3nt: TGTGCCAGCAGGATAGCGGGAGAGGGTTACGAGCAGTACTTC
CDR3aa: CASRIAGEGYEQYF

d_gene: -
v_gene: TRBV28
abundance: -
j_gene: TRBJ1-5
CDR3nt: TGTGCCAGCAGTTTAGTATTTTCTCAGCCCCAGCATTTT
CDR3aa: CASSLVFSQPQHF

d_gene: -
v_gene: TRBV6-6
abundance: -
j_gene: TRBJ1-1
CDR3nt: TGTGCCAGCAGTTACAGCGACAGCAACACTGAAGCTTTCTTT
CDR3aa: CASSYSDSNTEAFF

d_gene: TRBD2
v_gene: TRBV6-1
abundance: -
j_gene: TRBJ2-3
CDR3nt: TGTGCCAGCAGGGCGGGGGATACCACAGATACGCAGTATTTT
CDR3aa: CASRAGDTTDTQYF